The T cell receptor (beta chain) described here comes from a study of T cells in Graves' hyperthyroidism and ophthalmopathy. Germline CDR1 reads SGHNT; CDR2 reads YENEEA. Deletions cut 4 bases from V and 4 bases from J, with 13 bases between. CDR3 length: 15 amino acids. Amplification of TCR beta CDR3 regions was performed using RNA transcripts as template. TCR CDR3 underwent first-round RT-PCR with the HTBI primer set. TCRdb called the multiplex PCR reads again in MiXCR, with one record for every CDR3 protein. The data hold 400,000 to 600,000 distinct CDR3 sequences, with about 15% observed a single time. The PBMCs were taken from approximately 11 ml of fresh peripheral blood. This clonotype was picked up a small number of times.

The clonotype comes from a woman under 40 with Graves' ophthalmopathy. This chain connects TRBV11-3 to TRBJ2-2; D possibly corresponds to TRBD1 (5 bases). The sequenced material came from blood. CDR3 amino acids: CASSSTGPITGELFF. DNA of the CDR3: TGTGCCAGCAGCTCAACAGGACCGATCACCGGGGAGCTGTTTTTT.